The TCR beta chain under discussion was sequenced for a study of T cells after yellow fever vaccination. Study context: Low-cell-number fractions were prepared with SMART-Seq v4 Ultra Low Input. Study-level findings and limits: Most primary-vaccination clones recurred post-booster (more than 95% CD4, 88% CD8).

This clonotype was counted only a few times. Its antigen is still unknown. MiXCR, applied by TCRdb to the 5' RACE reads, yields one record per CDR3 protein. The sample lists 200,000 to 300,000 distinct CDR3 sequences, 10% to 15% occurring once. The V end lost 4 bases, the J end lost 4 bases, and 11 bases lay between the germline ends. The germline V gene encodes CDR1 SGHRS and CDR2 YFSETQ. This CDR3 is built from 14 residues. V usage is TRBV5-1 and J usage is TRBJ2-2, with a possible D match to TRBD2 (6 bases). The source of this sequence is a man aged 25-45 years who received the YFV17D yellow fever vaccine. The sample in question was CD4+ T cells sorted from PBMCs, obtained 45 days after the yellow fever booster vaccination. The CDR3 DNA reads as TGCGCCAGCAGCGAGGGACTTCCCACCGGGGAGCTGTTTTTT. Translated: CASSEGLPTGELFF.